This T cell receptor beta chain was sequenced in a study of T cell responses to AZD1222 COVID-19 vaccine. The CDR3 runs 16 residues. V was shortened by 2 bases and J by 0 bases, with 11 bases between the two germline ends. Looked up from germline, CDR1 is LNHNV and CDR2 is YYDKDF (reference sequence). TCRdb keeps only in-frame clones here, not all; method: immunoSEQ multiplex PCR. Among about 160,000 clones listed, 85% to 90% were seen once. This clonotype was obtained from an adult in good health. Sequences were derived from peripheral blood, sampled on day 0 of AZD1222 vaccination. This chain links TRBV15 with TRBJ2-1, with D perhaps TRBD1 (6 bases). CDR3 region: CATSRRDTYSYNEQFF. CDR3 nucleotide sequence: TGTGCCACCAGCAGAAGGGACACTTACTCCTACAATGAGCAGTTCTTC.